The next 9 T cell receptor beta chains were all read from a single sample in a study of vaccination and CD4 T cells after COVID-19. For these receptors, no antigen is known. The treatment: roughly 11-day PBMC culture with coronavirus spike peptide pools or control peptides (ViraFEST assay). Sequencing of the DNA from cultured CD4+ T cells was carried out with the Oncomine TCR Beta short-read assay. TCRdb re-called the PCR reads through MiXCR, storing one row per CDR3 protein. Of about 25,000 distinct CDR3 sequences in the sample, around 54% were seen once. The sequenced sample was CD4+ T cells from blood, cultured in vitro. Receptors were obtained from a human donor who had recovered from COVID-19.

This sequence joins TRBV7-9 and TRBJ1-1; 8 bases align to TRBD1. Germline CDR1 SEHNR, CDR2 FQNEAQ (reference sequence). V lost 4 bases and J lost 2; bases outside the gene matches: 6. This CDR3 has 15 residues. CDR3 nucleotides: TGTGCCAGCAGCTCCCGACAGGGGTTCAACACTGAAGCTTTCTTT. Residues: CASSSRQGFNTEAFF.

This clonotype was detected only a few times. The V and J genes are TRBV20-1 and TRBJ1-1; no firm D call. The CDR3 is made up of 11 amino acids. The V gene lost 3 bases and the J gene lost 5 bases, with 7 bases spanning the gap. CDR1 is DFQATT and CDR2 is SNEGSKA in the germline V gene (reference sequence). The CDR3 sequence: CSARRVTEAFF. CDR3 sequence (DNA): TGCAGTGCTAGGCGGGTAACTGAAGCTTTCTTT.

This sequence joins TRBV7-2 and TRBJ2-1; TRBD2 matches at 7 bases. Per the germline V gene, CDR1 is SGHTA and CDR2 is FQGNSA. V gave up 1 base and J gave up 7 bases; unmatched junction bases: 7. CDR3 size: 15 residues. CDR3 sequence reads: CASSLDRGERNEQFF. CDR3 DNA: TGTGCCAGCAGCTTAGACCGGGGGGAGAGGAATGAGCAGTTCTTC. The variable domain in full, completed from reference TRBV7-2 and TRBJ2-1, reads GAGVSQSPSNKVTEKGKDVELRCDPISGHTALYWYRQSLGQGLEFLIYFQGNSAPDKSGLPSDRFSAERTGGSVSTLTIQRTQQEDSAVYLCASSLDRGERNEQFFGPGTRLTVL.

In this sample, this clonotype turned up a few times. The chain links TRBV19 to TRBJ2-3; the D is unclear. The length of the CDR3 is 11 residues. The V gene's germline CDR1 is LNHDA and CDR2 SQIVND (reference sequence). The CDR3 DNA reads as TGTGCGAGTCGGAACACAGATACGCAGTATTTT. This sequence encodes CASRNTDTQYF.

This clonotype was observed a few times. The gene calls are TRBV20-1 and TRBJ2-3; D gene uncertain. The CDR3 has 14 amino acids. Trimming cost V 1 base and J 0 bases, with 8 bases left between them. Germline loops: CDR1 DFQATT, CDR2 SNEGSKA (reference sequence). This chain's CDR3 is CSARVGTSTDTQYF. The CDR3 DNA reads TGCAGTGCTAGAGTCGGTACTAGCACAGATACGCAGTATTTT.

This rearrangement joins TRBV7-2 to TRBJ2-7; 12 nucleotides align to TRBD2. V lost 5 bases and J lost 3; bases outside the gene matches: 5. This CDR3 region has 15 residues. Germline CDR1 and CDR2: SGHTA and FQGNSA. CDR3 nucleotide sequence: TGTGCCAGCAGCGTTCCGGGACTAGCGGGCTACGAGCAGTACTTC. Its protein is CASSVPGLAGYEQYF.

This clonotype was counted a few times. This sequence joins TRBV20-1 and TRBJ2-2, with 7 nucleotides matching TRBD1. Germline assignment: CDR1 DFQATT and CDR2 SNEGSKA (reference sequence). With 1 base clipped from V and 6 bases from J, the junction kept 2 bases outside the gene matches. This CDR3 region has 13 residues. In nucleotides, the CDR3 is TGCAGTGCTAGAGGGGACAGTCCCGGGGAGCTGTTTTTT. Translation gives CSARGDSPGELFF.

This clonotype appeared a single time. The V call is TRBV7-2, the J call TRBJ2-3, with D perhaps being TRBD1 or TRBD2 (5 bases each). Trimming took 3 bases from V and 2 from J, leaving 9 bases between them. CDR3 length: 14 residues. The germline gives CDR1 SGHTA, CDR2 FQGNSA. CDR3 in DNA: TGTGCCAGCAGCTTCCGGGGCTCCACAGATACGCAGTATTTT. This encodes CASSFRGSTDTQYF. Full variable domain (remainder filled in from reference TRBV7-2 and TRBJ2-3): GAGVSQSPSNKVTEKGKDVELRCDPISGHTALYWYRQSLGQGLEFLIYFQGNSAPDKSGLPSDRFSAERTGGSVSTLTIQRTQQEDSAVYLCASSFRGSTDTQYFGPGTRLTVL.

This clonotype was counted a single time. The chain is built from TRBV14 and TRBJ1-1; unclear D gene. Deletions cut 1 base from V and 4 bases from J, with 10 bases between. Germline values: CDR1 SGHDN, CDR2 FVKESK. The CDR3 extends over 14 amino acids. This chain's CDR3 is CASSQVGPTTEAFF. The CDR3 DNA is TGTGCCAGCAGCCAAGTTGGCCCAACCACTGAAGCTTTCTTT.